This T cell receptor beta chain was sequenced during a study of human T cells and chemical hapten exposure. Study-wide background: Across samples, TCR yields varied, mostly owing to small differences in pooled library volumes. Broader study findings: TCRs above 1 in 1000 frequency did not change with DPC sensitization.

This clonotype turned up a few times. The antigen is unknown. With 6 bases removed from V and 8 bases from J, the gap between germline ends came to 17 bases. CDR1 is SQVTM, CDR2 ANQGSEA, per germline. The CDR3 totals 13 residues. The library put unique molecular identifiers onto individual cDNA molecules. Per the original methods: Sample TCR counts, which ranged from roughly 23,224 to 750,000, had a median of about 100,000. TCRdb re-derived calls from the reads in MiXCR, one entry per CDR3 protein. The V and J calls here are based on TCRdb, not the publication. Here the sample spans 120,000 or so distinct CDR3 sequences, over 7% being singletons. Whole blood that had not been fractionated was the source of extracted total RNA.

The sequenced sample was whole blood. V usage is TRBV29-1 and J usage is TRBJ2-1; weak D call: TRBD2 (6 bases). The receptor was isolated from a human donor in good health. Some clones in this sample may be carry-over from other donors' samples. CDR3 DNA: TGCAGCGTGGACTACTTGTTGGGATATGAGCAGTTCTTC. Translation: CSVDYLLGYEQFF.